The sequence of this TCR beta chain was determined in a study of lymphopenia after photon versus proton radiotherapy. Method: immunoSEQ multiplex PCR; TCRdb's copy keeps in-frame clones and lacks some. This table has about 22,000 clones, around 88% appearing once. General study findings and limits: Larger post-nadir TCR diversity loss correlated inversely with survival in deceased patients. Under photons, naive T cells and diversity fell while effector/memory populations rose.

The V segment lost 5 bases and the J segment 6 bases; nucleotides outside the gene matches: 13. CDR1 is LNHDA, CDR2 SQIVND, per germline (reference sequence). The CDR3 spans 16 residues. With regard to this clone: Antigen specificity is unknown.

Material: peripheral blood, obtained from a patient treated with proton-based radiotherapy. The rearrangement joins TRBV19 to TRBJ1-1, with 9 bases matching TRBD1. This TCR came from a man older than 75 with esophageal cancer. The CDR3 DNA reads TGTGCCAGTAGTCTCCTGGACAGGGGAGGATATCCTGAAGCTTTCTTT. This codes for CASSLLDRGGYPEAFF.